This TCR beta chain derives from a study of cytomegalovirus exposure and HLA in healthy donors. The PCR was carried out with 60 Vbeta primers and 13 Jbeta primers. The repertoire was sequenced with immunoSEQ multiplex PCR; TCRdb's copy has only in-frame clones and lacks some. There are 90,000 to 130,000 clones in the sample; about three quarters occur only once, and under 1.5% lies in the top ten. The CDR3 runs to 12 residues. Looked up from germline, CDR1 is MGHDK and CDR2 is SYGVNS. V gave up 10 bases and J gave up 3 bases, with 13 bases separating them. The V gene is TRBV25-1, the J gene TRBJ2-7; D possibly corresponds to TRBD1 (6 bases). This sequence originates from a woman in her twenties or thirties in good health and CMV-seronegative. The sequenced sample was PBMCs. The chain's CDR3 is CATQRDNYEQYF. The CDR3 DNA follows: TGTGCCACACAACGGGACAACTACGAGCAGTACTTC.